Each of the 15 T cell receptor beta chains below was sequenced from the same sample in a study of beta chain features in type 1 diabetes. The investigators reverse transcribed all of the isolated RNA, so they sequenced expressed TCRB transcripts. Clones were read by immunoSEQ multiplex PCR, and TCRdb kept only the in-frame ones, dropping some. This sample has tens of thousands of clones, with around three fifths found just once. Specimen: Tregs from blood. These receptor sequences come from a woman aged 18-35 years in good health.

The count of this clone is one. This rearrangement joins TRBV2 to TRBJ2-2; D may be TRBD1 (6 bases). With 5 bases removed from V and 5 bases from J, the gap between germline ends came to 15 bases. CDR3 length: 15 residues. The V gene's germline CDR1 is SNHLY and CDR2 FYNNEI. CDR3 DNA: TGTGCCAGCAGTTACAGGGTGAAGCAGACCGGGGAGCTGTTTTTT. Its translation: CASSYRVKQTGELFF.

This chain connects TRBV10-3 to TRBJ1-1; D is possibly TRBD1 (5 bases). This CDR3 comprises 14 residues. Per germline, CDR1 ENHRY and CDR2 SYGVKD. Trimming shortened V by 4 bases and J by 4 bases, and 13 bases separated the two germline ends. The CDR3 loop is CAISVVGGSTEAFF. CDR3 DNA sequence: TGTGCCATCAGTGTTGTCGGGGGGAGCACTGAAGCTTTCTTT.

This clone was seen only a few times. The J gene is TRBJ1-2, the V gene TRBV19, with TRBD1 identical over 8 bases. The CDR3 is made up of 17 amino acids. The germline CDR1 and CDR2 sequences are LNHDA and SQIVND (reference sequence). The junction had 13 bases not matched to a gene; V was cut back by 7 bases and J by 0 bases. CDR3 in amino acids: CASNPGGSFFANYGYTF. The DNA of the CDR3 is TGTGCCAGTAATCCAGGGGGCAGTTTTTTCGCTAACTATGGCTACACCTTC. Based on the CDR3 plus reference TRBV19 and TRBJ1-2, the full variable domain is DGGITQSPKYLFRKEGQNVTLSCEQNLNHDAMYWYRQDPGQGLRLIYYSQIVNDFQKGDIAEGYSVSREKKESFPLTVTSAQKNPTAFYLCASNPGGSFFANYGYTFGSGTRLTVV.

This clone was seen once. The V and J genes are TRBV27 and TRBJ2-1, with unresolved D. CDR1 MNHEY and CDR2 SMNVEV come from the germline V gene (reference sequence). The CDR3 runs 14 residues. The germline V and J ends were trimmed by 2 bases and 3 bases, with 8 bases remaining between them. CDR3 sequence reads: CASSLEHYYNEQFF. DNA for the CDR3: TGTGCCAGCAGTTTAGAGCACTACTACAATGAGCAGTTCTTC.

The chain couples TRBV11-1 to TRBJ2-1; D perhaps matches TRBD2 (7 bases). Germline values: CDR1 SGHAT, CDR2 FQDESV (reference sequence). CDR3 length equals 16 residues. Trimming shortened V by 6 bases and J by 4 bases, and 19 bases separated the two germline ends. CDR3 protein: CASRRVGRGGYNEQFF. The CDR3 DNA is TGTGCCAGCAGACGAGTCGGCAGGGGAGGGTACAATGAGCAGTTCTTC.

In this sample, this clone turned up a few times. The V and J genes are TRBV18 and TRBJ1-4; TRBD1 matches at 7 bases. Germline loops: CDR1 KGHSH, CDR2 LQKENI. The CDR3 length is 14 residues. V shed 3 bases, J shed 7 bases, and the junction held 5 bases outside the gene matches. CDR3 coding DNA: TGTGCCAGCTCACCCCCGGACAGGAGTGAAAAACTGTTTTTT. It specifies CASSPPDRSEKLFF.

This chain links TRBV11-2 with TRBJ2-1; 7 nucleotides agree with TRBD2. The CDR3 covers 15 residues. With V trimmed by 6 bases and J by 10 bases, 15 bases remained unmatched. In germline, CDR1 is SGHAT, CDR2 FQNNGV. CDR3 amino acids: CASRASSGLGREQFF. The DNA of the CDR3 is TGTGCCAGCAGGGCATCTAGCGGTCTGGGCCGGGAGCAGTTCTTC.

This sequence joins TRBV7-9 and TRBJ2-3; TRBD2 agrees at 12 bases. The length of the CDR3 is 18 residues. Losses at the gene ends were 1 base for V and 5 bases for J; bases not matched to a gene: 10. The germline V gene encodes CDR1 SEHNR and CDR2 FQNEAQ (reference sequence). DNA of the CDR3: TGTGCCAGCAGCTTAGTCCTTCGACTAGCGGGGGAGGAAGATACGCAGTATTTT. Protein: CASSLVLRLAGEEDTQYF.

Concerning this clone: Other DNA variants within this sample encode the same CDR3. This sequence joins TRBV7-2 and TRBJ2-1; weak D call: TRBD2 (5 bases). The germline V gene has CDR1 SGHTA and CDR2 FQGNSA. The CDR3 covers 13 residues. Trimming pared 3 bases from V and 6 bases from J, leaving 9 bases between. CDR3 in DNA: TGTGCCAGCAGCTTCGGTCTAGCCAATGAGCAGTTCTTC. Translation: CASSFGLANEQFF.

V gene TRBV5-6 combines with J gene TRBJ1-1; 10 bases fit TRBD1. Germline V gene lookup returns CDR1 SGHDT and CDR2 YYEEEE. With V trimmed by 4 bases and J by 0 bases, 6 bases remained unmatched. The CDR3 is 16 amino acids. DNA for the CDR3: TGTGCCAGCAGCCTGCCGGGACAGGGGCTGAACACTGAAGCTTTCTTT. It specifies CASSLPGQGLNTEAFF. The full variable domain, its missing parts supplied by reference TRBV5-6 and TRBJ1-1, is DAGVTQSPTHLIKTRGQQVTLRCSPKSGHDTVSWYQQALGQGPQFIFQYYEEEERQRGNFPDRFSGHQFPNYSSELNVNALLLGDSALYLCASSLPGQGLNTEAFFGQGTRLTVV.

This clone was seen more than once but under ten times. J is TRBJ2-7 and V is TRBV14; no clear D. Trimming pared 1 base from V and 0 bases from J, leaving 4 bases between. The CDR3 runs 13 residues. The germline V gene encodes CDR1 SGHDN and CDR2 FVKESK. The CDR3 coding sequence is TGTGCCAGCAGCCAAGCCAGCTCCTACGAGCAGTACTTC. It yields the protein CASSQASSYEQYF.

This clone was recorded a few times. At one end the junction does not follow the germline gene, possibly because of a read error. The gene calls are TRBV6-1 and TRBJ2-1, with 8 nucleotides matching TRBD2. Per the germline V gene, CDR1 is MNHNS and CDR2 is SASEGT. The length of the CDR3 is 13 residues. The CDR3 loop reads CASSPTPGTRLLF. The CDR3 DNA reads as TGTGCCAGCAGCCCAACTCCCGGGACTAGGCTCCTCTTC.

V usage is TRBV5-1 and J usage is TRBJ1-1, with 7 bases lining up with TRBD1. V gave up 4 bases and J gave up 4 bases; unmatched junction bases: 4. CDR1 is SGHRS and CDR2 is YFSETQ in the germline V gene. The CDR3 has 13 residues. The CDR3 bases are TGCGCCAGCAGCCCGACAGGGTTCACTGAAGCTTTCTTT. As protein: CASSPTGFTEAFF.

V is TRBV7-2 and J is TRBJ2-5, with D possibly being TRBD1 (5 bases). The germline V gene encodes CDR1 SGHTA and CDR2 FQGNSA. The V and J ends lost 3 bases and 4 bases respectively, with 12 bases between them. This CDR3 has 14 residues. DNA of the CDR3: TGTGCCAGCAGCTTCCAGGGTCCGTTAGAGACCCAGTACTTC. It codes for CASSFQGPLETQYF.

The chain employs TRBV5-1 and TRBJ1-2, with D perhaps TRBD1 (5 bases). The CDR3 runs to 15 residues. The V end was cut by 7 bases, the J end by 6 bases, with 22 bases between. Per germline, CDR1 SGHRS and CDR2 YFSETQ. CDR3 sequence reads: CASGPGTPRPNGYTF. The CDR3 region has the DNA TGCGCCAGCGGGCCCGGGACTCCCAGGCCAAATGGCTACACCTTC.